This T cell receptor (beta chain) was captured in a study of identical twins (dated by TCRdb to the mid-2010s). With respect to the entire study: To test whether fetal clonotypes persist, the study used deep sequencing on TCR alpha and beta repertoires from monozygotic twins, unrelated adults of various ages, and cord blood. To rule out contamination, the twin experiments were replicated at different times with different library preparation protocols. Beyond this particular receptor, the publication reports: Zero-insertion analyses could be partly confounded by invariant T cells such as MAIT and iNKT, though diverse VJ usage argued against such confounding for most clonotypes. Because the same donors could not be followed over many years, the conclusions depended on cross-sectional statistical analysis. Out-of-frame TCR alpha sharing in monozygotic twins was systematically underestimated by recombination models, whereas sharing between unrelated individuals was in agreement with the recombination models. Compared with coincidental sharing between unrelated individuals, an excess of low generation-probability sequences was observed among out-of-frame TCR alpha sequences shared between twins. Fewer insertions were carried by abundant cord blood beta clonotypes; a weaker similar trend was observed in young adult naive repertoires, while no such trend was observed in memory repertoires. A weaker excess of twin sharing was found in beta out-of-frame sequences because the signal-to-noise ratio was lowered by fewer shared sequences.

Including the terminal cysteine and phenylalanine, the CDR3 comprises 16 residues. Of the read, only the CDR3 DNA is kept; its 48 bases are in frame from base 1. V has 1 base trimmed and J has 3 bases trimmed; junction bases matching no gene number 9. As encoded in the germline V gene (reference sequence), CDR1 is SEHNR while CDR2 is FQNEAQ. There are a few counts of this clonotype. This clone's antigen is unknown. No base quality values were provided; no much bigger clone lies one nucleotide off. Libraries were built with 5' RACE. Sequencing used an Illumina HiSeq 2000. A universal primer binding site was introduced by template switching, and a unique molecular identifier was present in the final cDNA, enabling accurate counting of TCR cDNA molecules. First-strand cDNA for TCR alpha and beta chains was synthesized from specific primers in the conserved constant-segment region. To control for contamination, each cDNA library was double barcoded with a SMART-Mk sample barcode plus Illumina barcodes. TruSeq adapter sequences and Illumina sample barcodes were added in two successive PCR steps. TCR alpha and beta cDNA libraries were sequenced on the Illumina HiSeq platform with custom primers. The study's processing was this. Unique molecular identifiers were extracted from raw reads with MiGEC, and CDR3 positions were determined with MiXCR. Recombination models were inferred per individual with the repgenHMM and IGoR tools using an EM algorithm. The analysis of shared clonotypes was done with the tcR package in R, with sharing normalized by the product of cloneset sizes. Out-of-frame nonproductive sequences were analyzed to study raw recombination free of thymic and clonal selection effects. TCRdb handled the public reads itself, with Q25 trimming in fastp and clone calling in MiXCR, and kept productive beta chains. Every CDR3 protein is listed once, alongside the most common genes and DNA of its rows. These V and J calls are TCRdb output, not the study's own analysis. The sample contains about 790,000 distinct CDR3 sequences, approximately 18% of them found a single time. The leading ten clones occupy around 13% of the sample.

Only healthy Caucasian donors were included. The twin cohort comprised three pairs of female monozygotic twins, all aged about 18 to 29 years. RNA for TCR libraries was isolated from peripheral blood mononuclear cells. These records were also assigned to another study, of T cells expressing NK-cell markers. As that second paper reports: In sorted CD3+CD56+NKG2C+, CD3+CD56+NKG2C- and CD3+CD56-NKG2C+ T-cell subsets from eight or nine donors, TCR beta-chain repertoires were profiled. Among the eight sequenced donors, seven were HCMV-seropositive and one was HCMV-seronegative. In several experiments an anti-gammadeltaTCR antibody was added to restrict sorting to alphabetaTCR-expressing T cells. In over five donors, the dominant CD3+CD56+NKG2C+ clonotypes were found to rank among the top 10 CD8+ clonotypes and to make up about 1.0-7.0% of CD8+ T cells. Those dominant clonotypes were again the most abundant among CD3+CD56-NKG2C+ cells in a handful of donors, at about 25-60.1%. Whether the expanded NKG2C-expressing T cell clones were specific for HCMV antigens remained unclear. All eight donors whose samples were sequenced were randomly selected healthy volunteers, three of them men and five women. To determine HCMV serostatus, a commercial ELISA kit was used to detect HCMV-specific IgG in serum. For about 6 donors, bulk peripheral blood T-cell repertoires were additionally sequenced from unsorted PBMC. MIGEC was used to demultiplex reads and group the reads by UMI, and MiTCR was used to assemble and quantify clonotypes. To exclude erroneous sequences, only TCR cDNA sequences supported by at least two reads were retained. Downstream repertoire analysis used the tcR package, and clonotypes were matched across fractions by CDR3 nucleotide sequence plus V segment. VDJmatch was used to annotate antigen specificity against VDJdb, with one amino acid substitution allowed in CDR3.

What was sequenced was PBMCs. This TCR was sampled from a woman younger than 35 in good health. The chain employs TRBV7-9 and TRBJ2-7; a stretch of 7 junction bases matches TRBD2. The DNA reads as follows: TGTGCCAGCAGCTTAGGAACAGCGGGGAATTTCTACGAGCAGTACTTC. Its protein reads: CASSLGTAGNFYEQYF.